These T cell receptor beta chains were read from a single sample in a study of blood T cells in healthy people across ages. TCRdb processed the 5' RACE reads anew with MiXCR; each CDR3 protein has one entry. The data hold about 800,000 distinct CDR3 sequences, with nearly 60% observed a single time. Material for sequencing was blood. The source is a man younger than 40 in good health. CDR3s include the opening cysteine and the closing phenylalanine or tryptophan. Each record gives: J gene, V gene, D gene, clone size, CDR3 DNA, CDR3 protein. D genes are given only for firm matches. Only some rows state a clone size, as once, few, many or a class for expanded clones.

TRBJ2-7	TRBV20-1	TRBD2	-	TGCAGTGCTAACCCACTAGCGGGAGAGTACGAGCAGTACTTC	CSANPLAGEYEQYF
TRBJ2-4	TRBV20-1	TRBD2	few	TGCAGTGCTAGATCGTCTAGCGGAGGAAACATTCAGTACTTC	CSARSSSGGNIQYF
TRBJ2-1	TRBV27	-	-	TGTGCCAGCAGTTTATTCGGGACGTTAAGTAGGAGTGAGCAGTTCTTC	CASSLFGTLSRSEQFF
TRBJ1-2	TRBV7-2	TRBD1	many	TGTGCCAGCAGCTCTTACCTTACAGGGGTCTATGGCTACACCTTC	CASSSYLTGVYGYTF
TRBJ2-3	TRBV5-8	-	few	TGTGCCAGCAGCTTGGGGTTTGGCGGGGACCGAACAGATACGCAGTATTTT	CASSLGFGGDRTDTQYF
TRBJ2-1	TRBV20-1	TRBD1	once	TGCAGTGCTTCCCGCCGGGACAGGGGAACGTCCCAGTCCTACAATGAGCAGTTCTTC	CSASRRDRGTSQSYNEQFF
TRBJ1-1	TRBV5-1	-	many	TGCGCCAGCAGCTTGGCTGGGATCAGAGACACTGAAGCTTTCTTT	CASSLAGIRDTEAFF
TRBJ2-4	TRBV29-1	-	-	TGCAGCGTGGGGATAACGGGGGCCGAAAACATTCAGTACTTC	CSVGITGAENIQYF
TRBJ2-3	TRBV7-2	-	-	TGTGCCAGCAGCTCAATTGGGGATACGCAGTATTTT	CASSSIGDTQYF
TRBJ2-6	TRBV9	TRBD1	-	TGTGCCAGCAGCGCGACCGGGACAGGGATTTCTGGGGCCAACGTCCTGACTTTC	CASSATGTGISGANVLTF
TRBJ2-5	TRBV6-2/TRBV6-3	-	-	TGTGCCAGCAGTGGGGTTCGGGGGTTCCAAGAGACCCAGTACTTC	CASSGVRGFQETQYF
TRBJ2-3	TRBV7-2	-	-	TGTGCCAGCAGCCTTGCGATTTCAACCGGGGATACGCAGTATTTT	CASSLAISTGDTQYF
TRBJ1-2	TRBV28	TRBD1	-	TGTGCCAGCGGTTACAGGGGTGTTGACTATGGCTACACCTTC	CASGYRGVDYGYTF
TRBJ1-6	TRBV20-1	-	-	TGCAGTGCCAAGTATGAGGGGTTCATATCACCCCTCCACTTT	CSAKYEGFISPLHF
TRBJ2-6	TRBV12-5	-	-	TGTGCTAGTGGTCGCGAATGGGACGTTCTCTCTGGGGCCAACGTCCTGACTTTC	CASGREWDVLSGANVLTF
TRBJ2-2	TRBV29-1	-	-	TGCAGCGCTACTAGGGACCCCGGGGAGCTGTTTTTT	CSATRDPGELFF
TRBJ1-4	TRBV20-1	-	-	TGCAGTGCTATCGACAGTGCAACTAATGAAAAACTGTTTTTT	CSAIDSATNEKLFF
TRBJ1-1	TRBV29-1	TRBD1	-	TGCAGCGTCCCGGGACAGGGTTACACTGAAGCTTTCTTT	CSVPGQGYTEAFF
TRBJ1-6	TRBV5-1	TRBD1	-	TGCGCCAGCAGATCCGCAGGGGGCGAAAATTCACCCCTCCACTTT	CASRSAGGENSPLHF
TRBJ1-5	TRBV29-1	-	-	TGCAGCGTTGGGTCCCTGGGTCAGCCCCAGCATTTT	CSVGSLGQPQHF
TRBJ2-7	TRBV7-9	-	-	TGTGCCAGCAGCTCCCCCCTCTTAAAGGGCTCCTACAATGAGCAGTACTTC	CASSSPLLKGSYNEQYF
TRBJ2-7	TRBV20-1	-	once	TGCAGTGCGGGTCGGGACGACTACGAGCAGTACTTC	CSAGRDDYEQYF
TRBJ2-1	TRBV7-2	-	-	TGTGCCAGCAGCTTAGCCTTGACGCTGGGTGAGTTCTTC	CASSLALTLGEFF
TRBJ1-2	TRBV18	-	-	TGTGCCAGCTCACCACCAAACCTTTTTGGCTCCTATGGCTACACCTTC	CASSPPNLFGSYGYTF
TRBJ2-3	TRBV5-1	-	few	TGCGCCAGCAGCCCGCGGGAAGGGAGGTCAGATACGCAGTATTTT	CASSPREGRSDTQYF
TRBJ2-3	TRBV28	TRBD1	-	TGTGCCAGCAGCGGCCCGACAGGGGTGGATACGCAGTATTTT	CASSGPTGVDTQYF
TRBJ2-4	TRBV6-5	-	few	TGTGCCAGCAGCAACCCCGGCGAAAACATTCAGTACTTC	CASSNPGENIQYF
TRBJ2-5	TRBV6-2/TRBV6-3	-	few	TGTGCCAGTTACACGGGACACCTCCCCGAGGAGACCCAGTACTTC	CASYTGHLPEETQYF
TRBJ2-1	TRBV12-3/TRBV12-4	TRBD2	-	TGTGCCAGCAGTACTAGCGGGAGTTCATGGGAGCAGTTCTTC	CASSTSGSSWEQFF
TRBJ1-6	TRBV5-6	TRBD1	-	TGTGCCAGCAGCCCCGGACAGGGAGTGTTGAATAATTCACCCCTCCACTTT	CASSPGQGVLNNSPLHF
TRBJ1-6	TRBV18	TRBD1	-	TGTGCCAGCTCACCAACAGGGGCCTATAATTCACCCCTCCACTTT	CASSPTGAYNSPLHF
TRBJ1-2	TRBV5-1	-	-	TGCGCCAGCGCAAGTACACCTGTAATTAACTATGGCTACACCTTC	CASASTPVINYGYTF
TRBJ2-7	TRBV6-6	-	few	TGTGCCAGCGGCGAGTACGAGCAGTACTTC	CASGEYEQYF
TRBJ2-4	TRBV20-1	-	-	TGCAGTGCTAGAGATTGGTCCGGGGCTGGGGACATTCAGTACTTC	CSARDWSGAGDIQYF
TRBJ2-1	TRBV20-1	TRBD2	medium-sized	TGCAGTGCTAGAGATACGGGACTAGCGGGAGGTCCCAATGAGCAGTTCTTC	CSARDTGLAGGPNEQFF
TRBJ1-2	TRBV6-6	-	-	TGTGCCAGCAGTTCTCCACAAGGCGCCCAAGGATGGAATGGCTACACCTTC	CASSSPQGAQGWNGYTF
TRBJ2-3	TRBV28	TRBD2	-	TGTGCCAGCAGACCTCCGGGACTAGCGGGAGTGGCGATGGACACGCAGTATTTT	CASRPPGLAGVAMDTQYF
TRBJ2-1	TRBV20-1	TRBD2	-	TGCAGTGCCCAGCGGGAGGGCCTCGGAGAGCAGTTCTTC	CSAQREGLGEQFF
TRBJ2-7	TRBV7-2	-	few	TGTGCCAGCAGCTTACCCTCTGCCTCCTACGAGCAGTACTTC	CASSLPSASYEQYF
TRBJ1-2	TRBV4-3	TRBD1	-	TGCGCCAGCAGCCAAGCGAGGGCCGGGACAGGGCACTATGGCTACACCTTC	CASSQARAGTGHYGYTF
TRBJ2-1	TRBV4-2	-	-	TGTGCCAGCAGGGAGACTACAGCGGCGACCTACAATGAGCAGTTCTTC	CASRETTAATYNEQFF
TRBJ2-5	TRBV20-1	-	few	TGCAGTGCTAGACCCGTCACTAGTAACCTAGAGACCCAGTACTTC	CSARPVTSNLETQYF
TRBJ2-3	TRBV3-1	-	-	TGTGCCAGCAGCCAAGATCCGCCGGGGTGGCGAGCTAGCGCAGATACGCAGTATTTT	CASSQDPPGWRASADTQYF
TRBJ2-3	TRBV5-6	-	-	TGTGCCAGCAGCTTGGCTGGGAGGACAGATACGCAGTATTTT	CASSLAGRTDTQYF